This T cell receptor beta chain was profiled in a study of persistence of HIV-infected CD4 T cells. The immunoSEQ assay was version 4, run in survey mode. TCRdb's table, derived via immunoSEQ multiplex PCR, lists solely in-frame clones and lacks some. The sample includes around 26,000 clones, over 65% seen only once; the top ten take approximately 1.7%. The stimulus was an HIV-1 Gag 15-mer peptide pool, 0.85 to 1 ug/peptide/mL. CD4+ T cells upregulating both CD40 ligand and CD69 were sorted as responding cells. Comment on this clone: The antigen is unknown.

The specimen comprised CD4+ T cells sorted from PBMCs after approximately 20-hour stimulation, sampled from a patient who received antiretroviral therapy. The TCR was taken from an adult man with HIV who was CMV-seropositive.

The CDR3 reads CATSLGVSGANVLTF. The CDR3 DNA sequence: TGTGCCACCTCTCTGGGGGTCTCTGGGGCCAACGTCCTGACTTTC. The chain is built from TRBV19 and TRBJ2-6; D assignment may be TRBD1 or TRBD2 (5 bases each). This CDR3 is 15 amino acids long. The germline CDR1 and CDR2 sequences are LNHDA and SQIVND (reference sequence). The V end lost 10 bases, the J end lost 0 bases, and 13 bases lay between the germline ends.